Listed below are T cell receptor beta chains from one sample, sequenced in a study of beta chain features in type 1 diabetes. Profiled with immunoSEQ multiplex PCR; TCRdb holds only in-frame clones, not every one. This sample yields around 650,000 clones, of which 12% are seen a single time; around 0.12% belongs to the top ten. The sample was naive CD4+ T cells from blood. Receptors were obtained from a man younger than 45 with type 1 diabetes. Each CDR3 is given with its conserved first and last residue. D genes are given only for firm matches. A row's size may be missing; if present it is once, few, many or a size class.

v_call	d_call	clone_size	j_call	cdr3_nt	cdr3_aa
TRBV27	-	-	TRBJ1-2	TGTGCCAGCAGTTTACGCCCCCTCGGGAGGAGGTCAGATGGCTACACCTTC	CASSLRPLGRRSDGYTF
TRBV2	-	-	TRBJ2-7	TGTGCCAGCAGTCGGGACAATGACTACGAGCAGTACTTC	CASSRDNDYEQYF
TRBV4-3	TRBD1	-	TRBJ1-3	TGCGCCAGCAGCCCACGACCGGGGACAGGGGGAGGATCTGGAAACACCATATATTTT	CASSPRPGTGGGSGNTIYF
TRBV29-1	TRBD1	few	TRBJ2-7	TGCAGCGCCTATACCGGGACAGGGGGTTACGAGCAGTACTTC	CSAYTGTGGYEQYF
TRBV5-1	-	few	TRBJ2-3	TGCGCCAGCAGCTTGGAGGGCAGGGGAACAGATACGCAGTATTTT	CASSLEGRGTDTQYF
TRBV9	-	-	TRBJ1-5	TGTGCCAGCAGCGCCGACGGCTATAGCAATCAGCCCCAGCATTTT	CASSADGYSNQPQHF
TRBV7-9	-	-	TRBJ2-4	TGTGCCAGCAGCCAAGAACGATCGGGCAGCATTCAGTACTTC	CASSQERSGSIQYF
TRBV7-2	TRBD1	few	TRBJ2-1	TGTGCCAGCAGCTTAGGCAGGGGGCTTATGAATGAGCAGTTCTTC	CASSLGRGLMNEQFF
TRBV11-3	-	-	TRBJ1-2	TGTGCCAGCAGCCCATCGTGGGGGGATGGCTACACCTTC	CASSPSWGDGYTF
TRBV27	-	few	TRBJ2-3	TGTGCCAGCAGAATAAACAGGGCCGTAATAGCAGATACGCAGTATTTT	CASRINRAVIADTQYF
TRBV7-9	-	-	TRBJ1-4	TGTGCCAGCAGCTTATTGACAGGTGGAGAAAAACTGTTTTTT	CASSLLTGGEKLFF
TRBV28	TRBD1	-	TRBJ2-5	TGTGCCAGCACCGCACAGGGGGCCACGGAAGAGACCCAGTACTTC	CASTAQGATEETQYF
TRBV4-2	-	few	TRBJ2-3	TGTGCCAGCAGCCAAACGCCTAGCCCCACAGATACGCAGTATTTT	CASSQTPSPTDTQYF
TRBV7-2	-	few	TRBJ2-5	TGTGCCAGCAGAACCAGGGCAGGGGAGACCCAGTACTTC	CASRTRAGETQYF
TRBV7-2	TRBD1	few	TRBJ1-5	TGTGCCAGCAGCCCCAGGGGGTTGGGCAATCAGCCCCAGCATTTT	CASSPRGLGNQPQHF
TRBV28	TRBD1	few	TRBJ1-2	TGTGCCACCCAGACAGGGACCGGCTACACCTTC	CATQTGTGYTF
TRBV7-2	-	-	TRBJ1-5	TGTGCCAGCAGTTTAAAAGTAGGGCTGGGGCAGCCCCAGCATTTT	CASSLKVGLGQPQHF
TRBV5-4	-	few	TRBJ1-6	TGTGCCAGCAGTTTGACAGGATATAATTCACCCCTCCACTTT	CASSLTGYNSPLHF
TRBV19	-	-	TRBJ2-1	TGTGCCACCATCGGGTCAAGCTCCTACAATGAGCAGTTCTTC	CATIGSSSYNEQFF
TRBV28	TRBD1	few	TRBJ1-5	TGTGCCAGCAGTGGGGGACAGTGGAGGTACTATAGCAATCAGCCCCAGCATTTT	CASSGGQWRYYSNQPQHF
TRBV27	TRBD2	few	TRBJ2-1	TGTGCCAGCAGTTCCCCCCAGCGGGGACCCCGGTATGAGCAGTTCTTC	CASSSPQRGPRYEQFF
TRBV10-3	-	-	TRBJ1-6	TGTGCCATCAGTGCGGGGACAACTAATTCACCCCTCCACTTT	CAISAGTTNSPLHF
TRBV2	-	once	TRBJ2-7	TGTGCCAGCAGTTGGGACACCGCCTACGAGCAGTACTTC	CASSWDTAYEQYF
TRBV7-2	-	-	TRBJ2-7	TGTGCCAGCAGCTCGCGGCAGGTCTACGAGCAGTACTTC	CASSSRQVYEQYF
TRBV10-3	-	few	TRBJ2-6	TGTGCCATCAGTGAGAGACAGATGGAGACGTCTGGGGCCAACGTCCTGACTTTC	CAISERQMETSGANVLTF
TRBV5-1	-	few	TRBJ2-7	TGCGCCAGCAGCTTGACGACAACTCATCCAAGCTCCTACGAGCAGTACTTC	CASSLTTTHPSSYEQYF
TRBV21-1	-	few	TRBJ2-7	TGTGCCAGCAGCAAAACCAGGGGCCCCTACGAGCAGTACTTC	CASSKTRGPYEQYF
TRBV7-8	TRBD2	few	TRBJ2-1	TGTGCCAGCAGTCCATCCGCGGGGGGTCCAAGAAGCGAGCAGTTCTTC	CASSPSAGGPRSEQFF
TRBV9	-	few	TRBJ2-1	TGTGCCAGCAGCGTCCAAGGGGGTAATGAGCAGTTCTTC	CASSVQGGNEQFF
TRBV7-2	-	few	TRBJ1-3	TGTGCCAGCAGCTTAGGGGTCAGGTCGAGCACCATATATTTT	CASSLGVRSSTIYF
TRBV5-6	TRBD1	-	TRBJ2-6	TGTGCCAGCAGCCGGAGGACAGGTGACTTCTCTGGGGCCAACGTCCTGACTTTC	CASSRRTGDFSGANVLTF
TRBV6-1	-	-	TRBJ1-2	TGTGCCAGCAGTGAAGCGTGGGCAGGTCACGGGGGCTACACCTTC	CASSEAWAGHGGYTF
TRBV29-1	-	few	TRBJ2-5	TGCAGCGTTAGCCCCCCCGGGGAGCAGTACTTC	CSVSPPGEQYF
TRBV7-2	-	few	TRBJ2-3	TGTGCCAGCAGCTTAGCGAAAAACGGGGGAAGAGCAGATACGCAGTATTTT	CASSLAKNGGRADTQYF
TRBV5-1	TRBD1	few	TRBJ2-5	TGCGCCACGGGGACAGGGAAAGAGACCCAGTACTTC	CATGTGKETQYF
TRBV10-3	-	few	TRBJ2-1	TGTGCCATCAGTGAGCGCGATGAGCAGTTCTTC	CAISERDEQFF
TRBV7-8	-	few	TRBJ2-5	TGTGCCAGCAGCTCGGACATACGGCAAGAGACCCAGTACTTC	CASSSDIRQETQYF
TRBV4-2	TRBD2	few	TRBJ2-1	TGTGCCAGCAGCCATCCACTAGCGGGGGGGCTAAATGAGCAGTTCTTC	CASSHPLAGGLNEQFF
TRBV7-9	-	-	TRBJ2-7	TGTGCCAGCAGCCTGAGCGGCTCCTACGAGCAGTACTTC	CASSLSGSYEQYF
TRBV11-2	-	-	TRBJ2-5	TGTGCCAGCACCCTTCAACCTTGGGGCCTCCGAGAGACCCAGTACTTC	CASTLQPWGLRETQYF
TRBV7-2	TRBD2	few	TRBJ2-3	TGTGCCAGCAGCTTACGGACTAGCGGGGGGGCCGTGAATACGCAGTATTTT	CASSLRTSGGAVNTQYF
TRBV19	TRBD2	few	TRBJ2-3	TGTGCCAGTAAGGCAGCGGGGGTTTCAACGGATACGCAGTATTTT	CASKAAGVSTDTQYF
TRBV7-2	-	-	TRBJ2-7	TGTGCCATCAGGGAGGGGGGCAGCTCCTACGAGCAGTACTTC	CAIREGGSSYEQYF
TRBV5-1	-	-	TRBJ2-3	TGCGCCAGCAGCTTGGGGGCGACCAATACGGGCACAGATACGCAGTATTTT	CASSLGATNTGTDTQYF
TRBV7-2	-	-	TRBJ2-7	TGTGCCAGCAGCTTAGAAGGTGTCAGCTCCTACGAGCAGTACTTC	CASSLEGVSSYEQYF
TRBV2	-	few	TRBJ1-5	TGTGCCAGCAGCGTAAGTAGGCAGTACAATCAGCCCCAGCATTTT	CASSVSRQYNQPQHF
TRBV7-2	-	-	TRBJ2-4	TGTGCCAGCAGCTCCCCCCCAGGGAGTCGGTCTTTC	CASSSPPGSRSF
TRBV28	TRBD2	-	TRBJ2-7	TGTGCCAGCATTGGGTCTAGCGGGAGGTACGAGCAGTACTTC	CASIGSSGRYEQYF
TRBV7-2	-	-	TRBJ2-6	TGTGCCAGCAGCCCCGGTGGGGCCAACGTCCTGACTTTC	CASSPGGANVLTF
TRBV5-1	TRBD1	-	TRBJ2-7	TGCGCCAGCAGCTTGGGCACGGGACAGGGCTACGAGCAGTACTTC	CASSLGTGQGYEQYF
TRBV7-2	TRBD2	-	TRBJ2-3	TGTGCCAGCAGAAAACTAGCGGGGGTCACAGATACGCAGTATTTT	CASRKLAGVTDTQYF